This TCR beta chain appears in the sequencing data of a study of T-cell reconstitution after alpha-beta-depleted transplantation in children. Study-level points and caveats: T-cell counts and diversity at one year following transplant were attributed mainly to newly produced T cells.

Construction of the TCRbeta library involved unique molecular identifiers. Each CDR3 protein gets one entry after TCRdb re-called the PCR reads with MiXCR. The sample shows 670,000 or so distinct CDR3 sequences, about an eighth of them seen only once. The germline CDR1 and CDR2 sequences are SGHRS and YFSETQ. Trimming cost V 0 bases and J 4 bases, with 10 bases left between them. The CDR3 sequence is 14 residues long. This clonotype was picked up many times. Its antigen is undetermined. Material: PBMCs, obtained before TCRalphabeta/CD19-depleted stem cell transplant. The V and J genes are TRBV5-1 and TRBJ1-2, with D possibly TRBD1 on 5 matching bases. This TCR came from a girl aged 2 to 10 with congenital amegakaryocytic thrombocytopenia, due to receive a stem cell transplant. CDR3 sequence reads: CASSLEDSSYGYTF. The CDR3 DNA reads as TGCGCCAGCAGCTTGGAAGACAGCTCCTATGGCTACACCTTC.